The TCR beta chain described here comes from a study of blood T cells in healthy people across ages. Study-level points and caveats: Donor CMV status was unknown, possibly confounding expanded clonotype changes.

As regards this clonotype: No antigen is known for it.

The CDR3 is made up of 15 amino acids. V was shortened by 7 bases and J by 2 bases, with 15 bases between the two germline ends. A sample-barcoded 5' primer and a J-beta primer mix were used in a second PCR of roughly 7 to 12 cycles. In TCRdb, the 5' RACE reads were re-called with MiXCR into one record per CDR3 protein. The repertoire includes approximately 780,000 distinct CDR3 sequences, around a quarter of them detected once, and about 2.9% sits in the top ten. The sample was also linked to a second study, of T cells of mothers and their children.

The V gene is TRBV12-3 or TRBV12-4, the J gene TRBJ1-3, with a weak D call TRBD1 (6 bases). This sequence originates from a boy between 5 and 17 years old in good health. Sequenced input: blood. CDR3 nucleotide sequence: TGTGCCAGCACTACTGGGGGCGGAACTGGAAACACCATATATTTT. Translating it yields CASTTGGGTGNTIYF.